The 24 T cell receptor beta chains listed next were all sequenced from one sample in a study of technical replicates of blood from several donors. Assay: immunoSEQ multiplex PCR; the TCRdb copy retains only in-frame clones and omits some. The data show 45,000 to 60,000 clones, with about 95% seen just once and 3% held by the top ten. Sequencing was performed on PBMCs. The receptors were gathered from a human donor in good health. Some clones in this sample may be carry-over from other donors' samples.

The chain carries TRBV10-3 and TRBJ1-1; no firm D call. Germline V lookup: CDR1 ENHRY, CDR2 SYGVKD. Deletions cut 2 bases from V and 3 bases from J, with 10 bases between. The CDR3 sequence is 14 residues long. The chain's CDR3 is CAISERRGDTEAFF. The CDR3 nucleotides read TGTGCCATCAGTGAGAGGCGGGGTGACACTGAAGCTTTCTTT.

This rearrangement joins TRBV5-4 to TRBJ2-7, with 8 bases matching TRBD1. The CDR3 sequence is 16 residues long. V shed 5 bases, J shed 3 bases, and the junction held 13 bases outside the gene matches. Per germline, CDR1 SGHNT and CDR2 YYREEE (reference sequence). Here the CDR3 DNA reads TGTGCCAGCAGTTCACCAGCAGGGGGCCTTCTCTACGAGCAGTACTTC. It is translated as CASSSPAGGLLYEQYF.

The V gene is TRBV9, the J gene TRBJ1-6; TRBD1 aligns across 10 bases. Germline lookup yields CDR1 SGDLS and CDR2 YYNGEE. The V gene end was trimmed by 3 bases and the J gene end by 9 bases; junction bases not matched to a gene: 9. The CDR3 sequence is 16 residues long. The DNA of the CDR3 is TGTGCCAGCAGCGCGGGACAGGGGTTATTGGGTTCACCCCTCCACTTT. It yields the protein CASSAGQGLLGSPLHF.

As DNA, the CDR3 is TGTGCCAGCAGCCCAATAGGGGGGAGGGCCTATGAGCAGTTCTTC. Its translation: CASSPIGGRAYEQFF. The rearrangement uses TRBV7-2 and TRBJ2-1; tentative D call: TRBD2 (7 bases). This CDR3 region has 15 residues. CDR1 is SGHTA, CDR2 FQGNSA, per germline. The V gene lost 5 bases and the J gene lost 8 bases, with 19 bases spanning the gap.

This chain joins TRBV5-6 and TRBJ2-7, with D maybe TRBD2 (5 bases). The CDR3 totals 15 residues. Trimming removed 2 bases from V and 3 bases from J, with 15 bases in between. Germline V gene sequence: CDR1 SGHDT, CDR2 YYEEEE. This chain's CDR3 is CASSFVRLAGYEQYF. CDR3 sequence (DNA): TGTGCCAGCAGCTTTGTTCGGCTCGCGGGCTACGAGCAGTACTTC.

This rearrangement joins TRBV19 to TRBJ1-5, with D perhaps matching TRBD1 (5 bases). The CDR3 totals 14 residues. The V gene lost 7 bases and the J gene lost 1 base, with 11 bases spanning the gap. Germline CDR1 reads LNHDA; CDR2 reads SQIVND (reference sequence). The CDR3 region is CASTKGQSNQPQHF. The CDR3 region has the DNA TGTGCCAGTACCAAGGGGCAGAGCAATCAGCCCCAGCATTTT.

This chain uses TRBV9 with TRBJ2-3, with 10 bases aligning to TRBD1. V shed 0 bases and J 4 bases; nucleotides not matched to a gene: 11. Looked up from germline, CDR1 is SGDLS and CDR2 is YYNGEE. The CDR3 totals 18 residues. The CDR3 DNA reads as TGTGCCAGCAGCGTAGCCTGGACAGGGGGTAATGGGGCAGATACGCAGTATTTT. Its translation: CASSVAWTGGNGADTQYF.

Written as DNA, the CDR3 is TGTGCCAGCAGCTCGAGACTAGGTGCGGAGACCCAGTACTTC. It codes for CASSSRLGAETQYF. The J gene is TRBJ2-5, the V gene TRBV5-6, with a possible D match to TRBD2 (6 bases). This CDR3 has 14 residues. The V end was cut by 3 bases, the J end by 5 bases, with 14 bases between. Germline values: CDR1 SGHDT, CDR2 YYEEEE.

The V gene is TRBV13, the J gene TRBJ2-3; TRBD2 aligns across 16 bases. Trimming took 5 bases from V and 3 from J; bases not matched to a gene: 11. There are 19 residues in the CDR3. In germline, CDR1 is PRHDT, CDR2 FYEKMQ (reference sequence). The CDR3 nucleotides read TGTGCCAGCAGCGTAACCGGGACTAGCGGGGGGGCCAATACAGATACGCAGTATTTT. It yields the protein CASSVTGTSGGANTDTQYF.

The gene calls are TRBV11-2 and TRBJ2-6; the D gene is possibly TRBD1 (6 bases). Trimming removed 5 bases at V and 0 bases at J, with 14 bases between. CDR3 length: 17 residues. Looked up from germline, CDR1 is SGHAT and CDR2 is FQNNGV. Here the CDR3 DNA reads TGTGCCAGCAGCCCACAGGGATCTGTCTCTGGGGCCAACGTCCTGACTTTC. It codes for CASSPQGSVSGANVLTF.

The chain employs TRBV7-9 and TRBJ2-1; D unclear. The V end lost 5 bases, the J end lost 6 bases, and 17 bases lay between the germline ends. CDR1 SEHNR and CDR2 FQNEAQ come from the germline V gene (reference sequence). There are 15 residues in the CDR3. For the CDR3, the DNA is TGTGCCAGCAGCCCCGAGGCATTTGGTGGCAATGAGCAGTTCTTC. Protein sequence: CASSPEAFGGNEQFF.

The chain has TRBV11-3 and TRBJ2-3; TRBD2 aligns across 8 bases. Germline trimming cut 4 bases from V and 4 bases from J; bases unmatched to any gene: 13. In germline, CDR1 is SGHNT, CDR2 YENEEA. CDR3 size: 17 residues. DNA for the CDR3: TGTGCCAGCAGCTCCCGAAGGAGTCGCGGGGGGTCAGATACGCAGTATTTT. Translation: CASSSRRSRGGSDTQYF.

CDR3 amino acids: CAWSATDLSYEQYF. The CDR3 DNA sequence: TGTGCCTGGAGTGCGACGGACTTGTCCTACGAGCAGTACTTC. The chain recombines TRBV30 with TRBJ2-7, with a weak D call TRBD2 (5 bases). The V end lost 1 base, the J end lost 1 base, and 11 bases lay between the germline ends. The CDR3 has 14 residues. The germline CDR1 and CDR2 sequences are GTSNPN and SVGIG (reference sequence).

In DNA, the CDR3 is TGCAGCTCTGACAGAGATGAAGCTTTCTTT. This translates into CSSDRDEAFF. The chain carries TRBV29-1 and TRBJ1-1; perhaps TRBD1 as D (5 bases). CDR1 is SQVTM, CDR2 ANQGSEA, per germline. Trimming left V 8 bases short and J 7 bases short, with 11 bases between. The CDR3 is 10 residues long.

This chain links TRBV11-3 with TRBJ2-5; TRBD2 matches at 8 bases. Germline CDR1 SGHNT, CDR2 YENEEA. The V and J ends lost 2 bases and 5 bases, in that order; junction bases with no gene match: 10. This CDR3 contains 16 residues. CDR3 amino acids: CASSLTDRGGRETQYF. CDR3 bases: TGTGCCAGCAGCTTAACTGACCGCGGCGGGAGGGAGACCCAGTACTTC.

The chain is built from TRBV5-1 and TRBJ2-2; no firm D call. V was shortened by 0 bases and J by 4 bases, with 13 bases between the two germline ends. The CDR3 loop spans 16 amino acids. The germline CDR1 and CDR2 sequences are SGHRS and YFSETQ. The CDR3 loop is CASSLGYSLVTGELFF. The CDR3 nucleotides read TGCGCCAGCAGCTTGGGCTATAGCTTAGTCACCGGGGAGCTGTTTTTT.

The chain joins TRBV15 to TRBJ2-7, with 7 bases that match TRBD1. The ends lost 5 bases at V and 5 bases at J; junction bases unmatched: 12. CDR1 and CDR2 (germline): LNHNV, YYDKDF (reference sequence). The CDR3 has 15 residues. The CDR3 loop is CATSGLGTASDEQYF. For the CDR3, the DNA is TGTGCCACCAGCGGTCTTGGGACAGCTTCTGACGAGCAGTACTTC.

This rearrangement joins TRBV5-1 to TRBJ2-1; TRBD1 agrees at 9 bases. The CDR3 has 19 residues. Losses at the gene ends were 6 bases for V and 0 bases for J; bases not matched to a gene: 16. Germline values: CDR1 SGHRS, CDR2 YFSETQ. The CDR3 protein is CASTQRDRAQSRSYNEQFF. In DNA, the CDR3 is TGCGCCAGCACGCAACGGGACAGGGCACAGAGCCGCTCCTACAATGAGCAGTTCTTC.

V is TRBV7-2 and J is TRBJ1-3; no firm D call. CDR3 length: 14 residues. Deletions cut 1 base from V and 4 bases from J, with 8 bases between. The germline CDR1 and CDR2 sequences are SGHTA and FQGNSA. In nucleotides, the CDR3 is TGTGCCAGCAGCTTAGAGAGAACGGGAAACACCATATATTTT. Translated, it gives CASSLERTGNTIYF.

The genes are TRBV29-1 and TRBJ2-2, with TRBD2 as a possible D gene (7 bases). In germline, CDR1 is SQVTM, CDR2 ANQGSEA. V lost 5 bases, J lost 3 bases, and 16 bases lay in between. CDR3 length: 15 amino acids. In DNA form, the CDR3 reads TGCAGCGTTCACTGGGCGGGGGCCCACACCGGGGAGCTGTTTTTT. Its protein is CSVHWAGAHTGELFF.

The J gene is TRBJ1-4, the V gene TRBV4-3; 9 bases align to TRBD1. The germline gives CDR1 LGHNA, CDR2 YSLEER. The CDR3 runs to 16 residues. After removal of 2 bases from V and 7 bases from J, the junction contained 8 bases not matched to a gene. The CDR3 region has the DNA TGCGCCAGCAGCCAAATTACAGGGGGCGCGGGTGAAAAACTGTTTTTT. As protein: CASSQITGGAGEKLFF.

The chain uses TRBV7-2 and TRBJ1-6; 8 bases align to TRBD1. Trimming removed 4 bases from V and 0 bases from J; junction bases left unmatched: 8. The CDR3 extends over 18 amino acids. Germline values: CDR1 SGHTA, CDR2 FQGNSA. The CDR3 DNA reads as TGTGCCAGCAGCTCGACAGGGGTCCTAAGCTCCTATAATTCACCCCTCCACTTT. This gives the protein CASSSTGVLSSYNSPLHF.

This clone was counted only a few times. This chain uses TRBV29-1 with TRBJ1-5; D is unclear. The CDR3 runs 15 residues. Deletions cut 5 bases from V and 3 bases from J, with 17 bases between. Germline CDR1 is SQVTM and CDR2 is ANQGSEA. The DNA of the CDR3 is TGCAGCGTTATCGTGGCCGGCGGGGTCAATCAGCCCCAGCATTTT. Its protein product is CSVIVAGGVNQPQHF.

The chain recombines TRBV6-1 with TRBJ1-1; 9 bases line up with TRBD1. CDR1 and CDR2 from the germline V gene are MNHNS and SASEGT. J lost 2 bases, V lost 4 bases, and 5 bases had no gene match. This CDR3 region has 15 residues. The CDR3 protein is CASSVKTGGNTEAFF. The CDR3 nucleotides read TGTGCCAGCAGTGTAAAAACAGGGGGCAACACTGAAGCTTTCTTT.